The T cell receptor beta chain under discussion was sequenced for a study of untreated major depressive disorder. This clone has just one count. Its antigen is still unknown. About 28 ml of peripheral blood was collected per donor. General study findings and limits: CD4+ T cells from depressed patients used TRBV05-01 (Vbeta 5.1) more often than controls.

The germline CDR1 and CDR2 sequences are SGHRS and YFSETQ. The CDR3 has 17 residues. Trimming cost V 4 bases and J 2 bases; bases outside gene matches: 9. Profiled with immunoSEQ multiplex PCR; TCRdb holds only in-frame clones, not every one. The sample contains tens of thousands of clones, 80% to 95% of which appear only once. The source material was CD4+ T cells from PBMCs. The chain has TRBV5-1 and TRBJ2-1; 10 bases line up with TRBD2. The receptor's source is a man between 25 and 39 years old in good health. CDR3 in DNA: TGCGCCAGCAGCCCGACGGGAGCGGGAGGGCCCTACAATGAGCAGTTCTTC. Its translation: CASSPTGAGGPYNEQFF.